These T cell receptor beta chains were read from a single sample in a study of OX40 agonist ivuxolimab in advanced cancers. TCRdb's copy holds only in-frame clones and misses some; the assay was immunoSEQ multiplex PCR. The table includes roughly 75,000 clones, 70% to 90% detected once. Material: CD4+ or CD8+ T cells sorted from blood, obtained in a trial of the OX40 agonist ivuxolimab. The receptors here all came from an adult with an advanced solid tumor such as melanoma, head and neck, liver or kidney cancer. CDR3s include the opening cysteine and the closing phenylalanine or tryptophan. The order of the fields is J gene, D gene, clone size, V gene, CDR3 protein, CDR3 DNA. D genes are given only for firm matches. Only part of the rows carry a size: once, few, many, or a class if the clone is expanded.

TRBJ1-1 NA NA TRBV27 CASSRGGPLMNTEAFF TGTGCCAGCAGTCGAGGTGGCCCCCTTATGAACACTGAAGCTTTCTTT
TRBJ2-5 TRBD2 NA TRBV18 CASSRLASNFQETQYF TGTGCCAGCTCACGACTAGCGTCCAACTTCCAAGAGACCCAGTACTTC
TRBJ2-7 NA few TRBV4-1 CASSQSRGSAYEQYF TGCGCCAGCAGCCAGTCCAGGGGATCAGCCTACGAGCAGTACTTC
TRBJ1-5 NA NA TRBV5-5 CASSLWEGVRQPQHF TGTGCCAGCAGCTTGTGGGAGGGCGTTCGGCAGCCCCAGCATTTT
TRBJ2-2 NA NA TRBV6-1 CASSDGWGTGELFF TGTGCCAGCAGTGATGGGTGGGGCACCGGGGAGCTGTTTTTT
TRBJ1-1 NA NA TRBV27 CASSLSGTEAFF TGTGCCAGCAGTTTATCCGGCACTGAAGCTTTCTTT
TRBJ2-3 NA NA TRBV13 CASSLFQTGLTRNTQYF TGTGCCAGCAGCCTTTTCCAGACAGGCCTAACACGAAATACGCAGTATTTT
TRBJ2-1 TRBD2 NA TRBV7-6 CASSSYTSGAYNEQFF TGTGCCAGCAGCTCGTATACTAGCGGGGCTTACAATGAGCAGTTCTTC
TRBJ1-5 NA few TRBV9 CASSVGEGDNQPQHF TGTGCCAGCAGCGTAGGGGAGGGGGACAATCAGCCCCAGCATTTT
TRBJ2-7 NA NA TRBV5-1 CASSLNSGPYEQYF TGCGCCAGCAGCTTGAATAGCGGACCCTACGAGCAGTACTTC
TRBJ2-1 TRBD2 NA TRBV11-2 CASSPGLAYNEQFF TGTGCCAGCAGCCCGGGACTAGCCTACAATGAGCAGTTCTTC
TRBJ2-7 TRBD1 NA TRBV5-1 CASSFGTDYEQYF TGCGCCAGCAGCTTCGGGACAGACTACGAGCAGTACTTC
TRBJ2-7 TRBD1 NA TRBV30 CAWSPGQGRSYEQYF TGTGCCTGGAGTCCCGGACAGGGGAGATCCTACGAGCAGTACTTC